This is a list of T cell receptor beta chains from one sample in a study of blood T cell repertoires in COVID-19. Generated by immunoSEQ multiplex PCR, the TCRdb table keeps only in-frame clones and is missing some. Among 100,000 to 120,000 clones listed, 65% to 90% were seen once. The sample comprised peripheral blood. Receptors originate from a man of 80 years or more with acute or convalescent COVID-19. CDR3s include the opening cysteine and the closing phenylalanine or tryptophan.

cdr3_length: 13; v_call: TRBV3-1/TRBV3-2; j_call: TRBJ2-7; cdr3_aa: CASSGWTGKGQYF
cdr3_length: 17; v_call: TRBV7-2; j_call: TRBJ1-1; cdr3_aa: CASSWIPGQRLNTEAFF
cdr3_length: 13; v_call: TRBV18; j_call: TRBJ1-5; cdr3_aa: CASSPNDQGVQHF
cdr3_length: 13; v_call: TRBV27; j_call: TRBJ2-2; cdr3_aa: CASRQANTGELFF
cdr3_length: 14; v_call: TRBV7-2; j_call: TRBJ1-6; cdr3_aa: CASSPGLRNSPLHF
cdr3_length: 16; v_call: TRBV18; j_call: TRBJ1-1; cdr3_aa: CASSPRSQGVRTEAFF
cdr3_length: 12; v_call: TRBV7-2; j_call: TRBJ2-7; cdr3_aa: CASSPHQGEQYF
cdr3_length: 14; v_call: TRBV29-1; j_call: TRBJ2-4; cdr3_aa: CSVQSPRDKNIQYF
cdr3_length: 16; v_call: TRBV27; j_call: TRBJ2-6; cdr3_aa: CASSRTDSSGANVLTF
cdr3_length: 16; v_call: TRBV7-7; j_call: TRBJ2-2; cdr3_aa: CASSPTGTANTGELFF
cdr3_length: 15; v_call: TRBV5-6; j_call: TRBJ2-1; cdr3_aa: CASSLDWSSYNEQFF
cdr3_length: 12; v_call: TRBV6-5; j_call: TRBJ1-1; cdr3_aa: CASTGWNTEAFF
cdr3_length: 15; v_call: TRBV18; j_call: TRBJ1-4; cdr3_aa: CASSATGINNEKLFF
cdr3_length: 15; v_call: TRBV4-1; j_call: TRBJ1-6; cdr3_aa: CASSNAGTGDSPLHF
cdr3_length: 15; v_call: TRBV19; j_call: TRBJ1-3; cdr3_aa: CASSLTGVTGNTIYF
cdr3_length: 16; v_call: TRBV18; j_call: TRBJ2-2; cdr3_aa: CASSQQLVGGTGELFF
cdr3_length: 17; v_call: TRBV5-4; j_call: TRBJ2-2; cdr3_aa: CASSPNPTSGSVRELFF
cdr3_length: 16; v_call: TRBV5-1; j_call: TRBJ2-7; cdr3_aa: CASSLLEGQGSGEQYF
cdr3_length: 14; v_call: TRBV28; j_call: TRBJ1-2; cdr3_aa: CASTSGPPGDGYTF
cdr3_length: 17; v_call: TRBV4-1; j_call: TRBJ1-5; cdr3_aa: CASSQGREGGSNQPQHF
cdr3_length: 14; v_call: TRBV5-4; j_call: TRBJ2-5; cdr3_aa: CASSLGGTEETQYF
cdr3_length: 13; v_call: TRBV28; j_call: TRBJ1-2; cdr3_aa: CAGGDSLNYGYTF
cdr3_length: 15; v_call: TRBV9; j_call: TRBJ2-1; cdr3_aa: CASSVGALARGEQFF
cdr3_length: 15; v_call: TRBV20-1; j_call: TRBJ2-2; cdr3_aa: CSASGAGGNTGELFF
cdr3_length: 13; v_call: TRBV18; j_call: TRBJ2-7; cdr3_aa: CASSPAGEDEQYF
cdr3_length: 16; v_call: TRBV7-2; j_call: TRBJ2-1; cdr3_aa: CASSWGAGATYNEQFF
cdr3_length: 13; v_call: TRBV5-1; j_call: TRBJ2-5; cdr3_aa: CASSLGQGETQYF
cdr3_length: 16; v_call: TRBV9; j_call: TRBJ2-1; cdr3_aa: CASSALTSATYNEQFF
cdr3_length: 14; v_call: TRBV7-9; j_call: TRBJ1-3; cdr3_aa: CASSYSSAGNTIYF
cdr3_length: 12; v_call: TRBV12-3/TRBV12-4; j_call: TRBJ1-3; cdr3_aa: CASSFYRNTIYF
cdr3_length: 14; v_call: TRBV14; j_call: TRBJ2-7; cdr3_aa: CASSFRTASYEQYF
cdr3_length: 14; v_call: TRBV27; j_call: TRBJ2-3; cdr3_aa: CASRDTAWPDTQYF
cdr3_length: 13; v_call: TRBV2; j_call: TRBJ2-1; cdr3_aa: CASSGLADNEQFF
cdr3_length: 15; v_call: TRBV4-2; j_call: TRBJ2-7; cdr3_aa: CASSQATGSSYEQYF
cdr3_length: 13; v_call: TRBV6-5; j_call: TRBJ2-4; cdr3_aa: CASEGQGRNIQYF
cdr3_length: 13; v_call: TRBV19; j_call: TRBJ1-1; cdr3_aa: CASSPTGTELAFF
cdr3_length: 14; v_call: TRBV28; j_call: TRBJ1-2; cdr3_aa: CASRSGQGGYGYTF
cdr3_length: 13; v_call: TRBV12-3/TRBV12-4; j_call: TRBJ1-2; cdr3_aa: CASSLRESGGYTF
cdr3_length: 16; v_call: TRBV5-1; j_call: TRBJ1-1; cdr3_aa: CASSLVPRQGNTEAFF
cdr3_length: 14; v_call: TRBV6-6; j_call: TRBJ1-4; cdr3_aa: CATWRTGGGEKLFF
cdr3_length: 17; v_call: TRBV7-3; j_call: TRBJ2-2; cdr3_aa: CASSLTVSQGGTGELFF
cdr3_length: 12; v_call: TRBV29-1; j_call: TRBJ1-1; cdr3_aa: CSAGQGSTEAFF
cdr3_length: 13; v_call: TRBV6-5; j_call: TRBJ1-1; cdr3_aa: CATRPTVNTEAFF
cdr3_length: 15; v_call: TRBV19; j_call: TRBJ1-2; cdr3_aa: CASSPIQGVRNGYTF
cdr3_length: 17; v_call: TRBV5-1; j_call: TRBJ1-4; cdr3_aa: CASSEYPPGQGWEKLFF
cdr3_length: 12; v_call: TRBV29-1; j_call: TRBJ2-5; cdr3_aa: CSVGHLLETQYF
cdr3_length: 15; v_call: TRBV29-1; j_call: TRBJ2-1; cdr3_aa: CSVEGGTSGYNEQFF
cdr3_length: 13; v_call: TRBV7-2; j_call: TRBJ1-1; cdr3_aa: CASSSIASTEAFF
cdr3_length: 14; v_call: TRBV19; j_call: TRBJ2-2; cdr3_aa: CASSRGMAAGELFF
cdr3_length: 16; v_call: TRBV28; j_call: TRBJ1-5; cdr3_aa: CASKLHGTGPNQPQHF
cdr3_length: 13; v_call: TRBV27; j_call: TRBJ2-7; cdr3_aa: CASRTGGAWEQYF
cdr3_length: 12; v_call: TRBV28; j_call: TRBJ1-5; cdr3_aa: CASKRSSQPQHF
cdr3_length: 17; v_call: TRBV19; j_call: TRBJ1-2; cdr3_aa: CASSRGPSGQWDYGYTF